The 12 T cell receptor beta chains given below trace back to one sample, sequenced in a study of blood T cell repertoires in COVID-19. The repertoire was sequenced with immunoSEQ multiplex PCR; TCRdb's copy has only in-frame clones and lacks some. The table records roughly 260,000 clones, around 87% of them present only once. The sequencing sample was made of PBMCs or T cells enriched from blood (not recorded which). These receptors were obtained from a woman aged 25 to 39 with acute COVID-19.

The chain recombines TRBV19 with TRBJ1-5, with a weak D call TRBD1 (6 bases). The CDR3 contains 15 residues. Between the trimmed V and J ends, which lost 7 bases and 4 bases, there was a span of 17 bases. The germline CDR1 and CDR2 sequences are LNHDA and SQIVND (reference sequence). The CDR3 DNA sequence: TGTGCCAGTAAGGGCTCAGGGGCCCTAAATCAGCCCCAGCATTTT. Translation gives CASKGSGALNQPQHF.

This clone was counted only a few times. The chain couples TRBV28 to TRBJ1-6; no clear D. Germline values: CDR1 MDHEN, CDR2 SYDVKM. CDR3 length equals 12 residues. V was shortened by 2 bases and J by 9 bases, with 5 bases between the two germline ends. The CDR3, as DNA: TGTGCCAGCAGTTTAGGAGGTTCACCCCTCCACTTT. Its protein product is CASSLGGSPLHF. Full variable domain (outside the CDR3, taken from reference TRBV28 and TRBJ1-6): DVKVTQSSRYLVKRTGEKVFLECVQDMDHENMFWYRQDPGLGLRLIYFSYDVKMKEKGDIPEGYSVSREKKERFSLILESASTNQTSMYLCASSLGGSPLHFGNGTRLTVT.

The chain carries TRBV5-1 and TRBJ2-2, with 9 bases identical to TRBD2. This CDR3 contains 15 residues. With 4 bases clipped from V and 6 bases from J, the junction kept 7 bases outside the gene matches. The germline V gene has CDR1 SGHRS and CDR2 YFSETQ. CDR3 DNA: TGCGCCAGCAGCGCGAGTCTAGCGGGGTCCGGGGAGCTGTTTTTT. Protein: CASSASLAGSGELFF.

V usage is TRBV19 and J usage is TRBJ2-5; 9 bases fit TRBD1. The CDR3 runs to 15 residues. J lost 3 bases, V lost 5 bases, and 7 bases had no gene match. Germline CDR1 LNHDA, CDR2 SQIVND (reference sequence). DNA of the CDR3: TGTGCCAGTAGTCCGGGACAGGGTAATGAAGAGACCCAGTACTTC. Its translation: CASSPGQGNEETQYF.

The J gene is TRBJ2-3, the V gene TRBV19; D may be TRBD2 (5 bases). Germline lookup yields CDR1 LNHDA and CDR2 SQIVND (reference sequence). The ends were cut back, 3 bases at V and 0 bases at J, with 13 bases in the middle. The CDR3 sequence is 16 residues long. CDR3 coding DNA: TGTGCCAGTAGTATTGGGTCGGGATCGAGCACAGATACGCAGTATTTT. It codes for CASSIGSGSSTDTQYF.

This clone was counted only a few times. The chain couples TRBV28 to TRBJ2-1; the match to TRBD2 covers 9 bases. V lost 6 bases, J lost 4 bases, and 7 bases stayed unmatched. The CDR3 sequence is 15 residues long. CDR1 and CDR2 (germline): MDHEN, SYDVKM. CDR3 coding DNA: TGTGCCAGCAGCCCAGGACTAGCGCTTTACAATGAGCAGTTCTTC. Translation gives CASSPGLALYNEQFF. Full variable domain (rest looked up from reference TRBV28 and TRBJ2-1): DVKVTQSSRYLVKRTGEKVFLECVQDMDHENMFWYRQDPGLGLRLIYFSYDVKMKEKGDIPEGYSVSREKKERFSLILESASTNQTSMYLCASSPGLALYNEQFFGPGTRLTVL.

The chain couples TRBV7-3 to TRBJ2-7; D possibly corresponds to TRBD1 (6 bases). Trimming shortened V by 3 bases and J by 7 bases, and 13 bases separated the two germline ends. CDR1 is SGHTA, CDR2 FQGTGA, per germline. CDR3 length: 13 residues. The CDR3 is CASSLQGTGEQYF. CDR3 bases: TGTGCCAGCAGCTTGCAGGGGACGGGTGAGCAGTACTTC.

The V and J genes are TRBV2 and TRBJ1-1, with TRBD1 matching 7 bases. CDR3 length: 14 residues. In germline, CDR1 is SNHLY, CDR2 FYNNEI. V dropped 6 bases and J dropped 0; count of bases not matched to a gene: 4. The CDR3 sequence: CASRNGQVNTEAFF. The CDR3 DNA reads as TGTGCCAGCAGAAACGGACAGGTGAACACTGAAGCTTTCTTT.

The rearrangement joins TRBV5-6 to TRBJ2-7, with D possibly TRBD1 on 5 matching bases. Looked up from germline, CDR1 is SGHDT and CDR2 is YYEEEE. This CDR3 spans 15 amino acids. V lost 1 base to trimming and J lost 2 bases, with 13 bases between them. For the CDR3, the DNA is TGTGCCAGCAGCTTGAAAGACAGTCCGACCTACGAGCAGTACTTC. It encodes CASSLKDSPTYEQYF.

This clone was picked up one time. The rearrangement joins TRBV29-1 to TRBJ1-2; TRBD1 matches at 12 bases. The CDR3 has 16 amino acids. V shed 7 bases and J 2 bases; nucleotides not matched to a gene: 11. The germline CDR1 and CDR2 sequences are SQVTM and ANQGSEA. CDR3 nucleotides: TGCAGCGCGAGTTCCGGGACAGGGGGCTTGAACTATGGCTACACCTTC. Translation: CSASSGTGGLNYGYTF.

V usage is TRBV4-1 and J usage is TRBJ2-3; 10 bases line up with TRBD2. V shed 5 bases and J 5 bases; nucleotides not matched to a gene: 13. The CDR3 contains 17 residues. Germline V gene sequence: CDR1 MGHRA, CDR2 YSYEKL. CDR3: CASSETGSGGFEDTQYF. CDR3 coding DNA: TGCGCCAGCAGCGAAACGGGTAGCGGGGGGTTTGAAGATACGCAGTATTTT.

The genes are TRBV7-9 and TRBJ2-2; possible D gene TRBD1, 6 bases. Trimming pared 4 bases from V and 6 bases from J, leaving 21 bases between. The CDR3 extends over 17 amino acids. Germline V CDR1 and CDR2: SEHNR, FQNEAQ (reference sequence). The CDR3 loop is CASSSHETGSFAGELFF. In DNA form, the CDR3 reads TGTGCCAGCAGCTCTCACGAGACAGGATCCTTCGCCGGGGAGCTGTTTTTT.